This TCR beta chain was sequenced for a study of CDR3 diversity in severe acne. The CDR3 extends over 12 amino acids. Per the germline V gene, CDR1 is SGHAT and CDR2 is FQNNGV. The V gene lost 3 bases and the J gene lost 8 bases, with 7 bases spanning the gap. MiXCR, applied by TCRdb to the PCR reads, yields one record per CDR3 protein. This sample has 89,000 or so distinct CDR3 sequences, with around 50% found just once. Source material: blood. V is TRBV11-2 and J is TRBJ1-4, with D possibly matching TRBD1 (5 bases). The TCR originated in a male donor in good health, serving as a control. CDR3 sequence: CASSLGDEKLFF. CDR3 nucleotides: TGTGCCAGCAGCTTGGGGGACGAAAAACTGTTTTTT.